The clone carrying this T cell receptor (beta chain) has at least ten counts. Its antigen remains unknown. Using its own MiXCR run on the 5' RACE reads, TCRdb lists one record per CDR3 protein. The sample has over 550,000 distinct CDR3 sequences; around 7.5% are singletons. The CDR3 totals 15 residues. The ends were cut back, 7 bases at V and 0 bases at J, with 10 bases in the middle. The data were obtained in a study of identical twins. Study-wide findings and caveats: Abundant beta clonotypes from cord blood bore fewer insertions; memory repertoires lacked this pattern.

Another study also made use of these data, one on yellow fever vaccine responses in identical twins. This second study says: Twins' vaccine T cell response reportedly seemed partly convergent, partly personalized.

The J gene is TRBJ1-6, the V gene TRBV12-3 or TRBV12-4; D gene ambiguous. The TCR comes from a young woman in good health. Material for sequencing was PBMCs. In nucleotides, the CDR3 is TGTGCCAGCACCCTCGCCTACTCCTATAATTCACCCCTCCACTTT. This codes for CASTLAYSYNSPLHF.